One sample yielded the 10 T cell receptor beta chains listed below, sequenced in a study of shared clonotypes between healthy human individuals. Libraries were prepared by immunoSEQ multiplex PCR; TCRdb keeps only in-frame clonotypes and omits some of them. The table has roughly 2.2 million clones, approximately 93% seen once. Material for sequencing was naive CD4+ T cells from PBMCs. Subset specified: CD45RA+ positively selected. These receptors were obtained from a man between 18 and 35 years old in good health. Some clones in this sample may be carry-over from other donors' samples.

Concerning this clone itself: Other DNA sequences in the same sample also yield this CDR3. J is TRBJ1-1 and V is TRBV6-5; D is perhaps TRBD1 (5 bases). V lost 6 bases and J lost 5, with 10 bases in between. CDR3 length: 12 residues. The germline gives CDR1 MNHEY, CDR2 SVGAGI. CDR3 DNA: TGTGCCAGCAGCCCGGGGGAGACTGAAGCTTTCTTT. Amino acids: CASSPGETEAFF.

The DNA of the CDR3 is TGTGCCAGCAAGGCGGGACTAGTCCGCTACGAGCAGTACTTC. Its translation: CASKAGLVRYEQYF. The V call is TRBV28, the J call TRBJ2-5, with 8 bases matching TRBD2. The end of the DNA aligns better with TRBJ2-7, so the J call may be wrong. This CDR3 region has 14 residues. CDR1 MDHEN and CDR2 SYDVKM come from the germline V gene.

The chain couples TRBV5-1 to TRBJ2-3; D may be TRBD1 or TRBD2 (5 bases each). V lost 5 bases, J lost 3 bases, and 13 bases lay in between. The V gene's germline CDR1 is SGHRS and CDR2 YFSETQ. The CDR3 covers 14 residues. The CDR3 DNA reads TGCGCCAGCAGGCGAGGGGACGTAACAGATACGCAGTATTTT. Its protein product is CASRRGDVTDTQYF.

The CDR3 reads CSVGWPGLAKDEQFF. The CDR3 region has the DNA TGCAGCGTTGGTTGGCCGGGACTAGCCAAGGATGAGCAGTTCTTC. J is TRBJ2-1 and V is TRBV29-1; 9 bases fit TRBD2. Germline CDR1 and CDR2: SQVTM and ANQGSEA. CDR3 size: 15 residues. J was trimmed by 8 bases and V by 4 bases; bases with no gene match: 12.

The chain combines TRBV7-3 with TRBJ2-3; no reliable D call. This CDR3 region has 14 residues. The V end was cut by 4 bases, the J end by 0 bases, with 8 bases between. CDR1 is SGHTA, CDR2 FQGTGA, per germline. CDR3 nucleotide sequence: TGTGCCAGCAGCTCGGCCCTTAGCACAGATACGCAGTATTTT. This translates into CASSSALSTDTQYF.

V usage is TRBV2 and J usage is TRBJ1-3; 7 bases are shared with TRBD1. The germline gives CDR1 SNHLY, CDR2 FYNNEI. The CDR3 spans 13 residues. V dropped 8 bases and J dropped 4; count of bases not matched to a gene: 5. CDR3 in amino acids: CASGDREGNTIYF. Written as DNA, the CDR3 is TGTGCCAGCGGAGACAGGGAGGGAAACACCATATATTTT.

The rearrangement joins TRBV7-9 to TRBJ2-7; D gene uncertain. V lost 5 bases and J lost 4, with 15 bases in between. CDR1 and CDR2 from the germline V gene are SEHNR and FQNEAQ (reference sequence). The CDR3 contains 14 residues. Written as DNA, the CDR3 is TGTGCCAGCAGCAGAAAGGGTTTAGGTTACGAGCAGTACTTC. It translates to CASSRKGLGYEQYF.

The CDR3 DNA is TGTGCCAGCTCACAGCGAGGGAGGATCTTCGGCTACACCTTC. This gives the protein CASSQRGRIFGYTF. This chain joins TRBV18 and TRBJ1-2; D call uncertain. Germline assignment: CDR1 KGHSH and CDR2 LQKENI. The CDR3 loop spans 14 amino acids. V was trimmed by 4 bases and J by 8 bases, leaving 17 bases between them.

The chain is built from TRBV28 and TRBJ2-5; TRBD1 is a possible D gene (5 bases). Trimming shortened V by 8 bases and J by 3 bases, and 13 bases separated the two germline ends. The CDR3 spans 13 residues. Germline CDR1 reads MDHEN; CDR2 reads SYDVKM. CDR3 amino acids: CASWEGAEETQYF. The CDR3 DNA is TGTGCCAGCTGGGAAGGGGCAGAAGAGACCCAGTACTTC.

The DNA of the CDR3 is TGTGCCAGCAGCTTCCTTGGTGGCCGCACAGATACGCAGTATTTT. This translates into CASSFLGGRTDTQYF. The genes are TRBV11-2 and TRBJ2-3; the D is unclear. Germline CDR1 SGHAT, CDR2 FQNNGV. Trimming pared 3 bases from V and 1 base from J, leaving 11 bases between. The CDR3 extends over 15 amino acids.